The following is a T cell receptor beta chain sequence with its context. Its antigen is currently unknown. The data originate from a study of T cell responses to AZD1222 COVID-19 vaccine. Germline CDR1 and CDR2: MNHEY and SVGEGT. The ends were cut back, 0 bases at V and 1 base at J, with 7 bases in the middle. The CDR3 has 15 amino acids. Overall study results and limits: Breadth and depth of Spike-specific TCRs rose after two AZD1222 doses. Repertoire sampling happened only post peak T cell response.

TCRdb's table, derived via immunoSEQ multiplex PCR, lists solely in-frame clones and lacks some. The table records approximately 150,000 clones, roughly nine tenths of them present only once. The sample here was peripheral blood, taken on day 0 of AZD1222 vaccination. This TCR was recovered from an adult in good health. V is TRBV6-2 or TRBV6-3 and J is TRBJ1-5; D ambiguous. CDR3 in amino acids: CASSYSMNSNQPQHF. CDR3 sequence (DNA): TGTGCCAGCAGTTACTCCATGAACAGCAATCAGCCCCAGCATTTT.